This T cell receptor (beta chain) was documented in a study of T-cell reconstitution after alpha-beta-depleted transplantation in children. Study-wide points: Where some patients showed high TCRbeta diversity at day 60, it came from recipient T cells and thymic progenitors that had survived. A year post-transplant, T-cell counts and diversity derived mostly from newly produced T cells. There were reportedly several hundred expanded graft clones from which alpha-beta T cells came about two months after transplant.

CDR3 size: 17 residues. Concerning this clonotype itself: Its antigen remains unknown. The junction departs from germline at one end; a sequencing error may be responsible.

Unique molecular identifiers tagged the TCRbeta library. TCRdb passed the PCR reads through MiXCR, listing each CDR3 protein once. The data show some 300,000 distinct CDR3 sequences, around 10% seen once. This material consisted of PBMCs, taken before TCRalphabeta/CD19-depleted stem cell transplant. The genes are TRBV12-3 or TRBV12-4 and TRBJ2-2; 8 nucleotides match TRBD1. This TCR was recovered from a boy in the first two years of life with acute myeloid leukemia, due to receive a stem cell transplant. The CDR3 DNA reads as TGTGCCAGCAGTCCCCATGGGACAGGAGTAAACACCGGGGAGCTGATTTTT. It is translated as CASSPHGTGVNTGELIF.